Listed below are T cell receptor beta chains from one sample, sequenced in a study of regulatory dendritic cells for organ transplantation. Repertoires were generated with immunoSEQ multiplex PCR, while TCRdb's copy carries only in-frame clones and drops some. The sample contains 25,000 to 30,000 clones, 82% of which appear only once. The sample comprised naive CD8+ T cells from blood. These receptors were collected from a human donor in good health. Both conserved end residues are part of each CDR3. D genes are given only for firm matches. A row's size may be missing; if present it is once, few, many or a size class.

v_call: TRBV7-8; d_call: TRBD1; j_call: TRBJ2-1; clone_size: -; cdr3_nt: TGTGCCAGCAGCATTCGCAGGGGGCAATTGGATGAGCAGTTCTTC; cdr3_aa: CASSIRRGQLDEQFF
v_call: TRBV6-5; d_call: TRBD1; j_call: TRBJ2-7; clone_size: -; cdr3_nt: TGTGCCAGCAGTTTGGGACAGGGGGTATACGAGCAGTACTTC; cdr3_aa: CASSLGQGVYEQYF
v_call: TRBV7-9; d_call: TRBD1; j_call: TRBJ1-2; clone_size: -; cdr3_nt: TGTGCCAGCGTCCTAGGGACAGGGGACTATGGCTACACCTTC; cdr3_aa: CASVLGTGDYGYTF
v_call: TRBV4-1; d_call: TRBD2; j_call: TRBJ2-1; clone_size: -; cdr3_nt: TGCGCCAGCAGCCAACTAGCGGGGGGCGGGAATGAGCAGTTCTTC; cdr3_aa: CASSQLAGGGNEQFF
v_call: TRBV4-3; d_call: -; j_call: TRBJ1-3; clone_size: -; cdr3_nt: TGCGCCAGCAGCCAAGTTTTCCCTTCCTCTGGAAACACCATATATTTT; cdr3_aa: CASSQVFPSSGNTIYF
v_call: TRBV2; d_call: -; j_call: TRBJ2-3; clone_size: -; cdr3_nt: TGTGCCAGCGTCACACAGGACTATAAAGGGACAGATACGCAGTATTTT; cdr3_aa: CASVTQDYKGTDTQYF
v_call: TRBV7-9; d_call: TRBD2; j_call: TRBJ2-1; clone_size: -; cdr3_nt: TGTGCCAGCAGCATCCGACTAGCGAGTTACTACAATGAGCAGTTCTTC; cdr3_aa: CASSIRLASYYNEQFF
v_call: TRBV4-1; d_call: -; j_call: TRBJ1-3; clone_size: -; cdr3_nt: TGCGCCAGCAGCGCGGGAGGGCTTACTGGAAACACCATATATTTT; cdr3_aa: CASSAGGLTGNTIYF
v_call: TRBV7-2; d_call: -; j_call: TRBJ2-7; clone_size: -; cdr3_nt: TGTGCCAGCCGCCTCCCCCCTAACAGGGTTGACTACGAGCAGTACTTC; cdr3_aa: CASRLPPNRVDYEQYF
v_call: TRBV19; d_call: -; j_call: TRBJ1-1; clone_size: few; cdr3_nt: TGTGCCAGTAGTATAGTTCCGGGGATGAACACTGAAGCTTTCTTT; cdr3_aa: CASSIVPGMNTEAFF
v_call: TRBV12-5; d_call: -; j_call: TRBJ2-7; clone_size: -; cdr3_nt: TGTGCTAGTGGCCTCAGCTCCTACGAGCAGTACTTC; cdr3_aa: CASGLSSYEQYF
v_call: TRBV5-1; d_call: TRBD2; j_call: TRBJ2-5; clone_size: -; cdr3_nt: TGCGCCAGCAGCTTGGCCTCGCGGGGGGCTAAAGAGACCCAGTACTTC; cdr3_aa: CASSLASRGAKETQYF
v_call: TRBV9; d_call: TRBD1; j_call: TRBJ2-3; clone_size: -; cdr3_nt: TGTGCCAGCAGCTCCAACAGGGGGACTAGCACAGATACGCAGTATTTT; cdr3_aa: CASSSNRGTSTDTQYF
v_call: TRBV18; d_call: TRBD1; j_call: TRBJ2-5; clone_size: -; cdr3_nt: TGTGCCAGCTCACCACCCTGGTCAGGGGGCGAGGAGACCCAGTACTTC; cdr3_aa: CASSPPWSGGEETQYF
v_call: TRBV11-2; d_call: TRBD1; j_call: TRBJ2-5; clone_size: -; cdr3_nt: TGTGCCAGCAGCTCCTCCGGGACAGGGGGCTTGGAGACCCAGTACTTC; cdr3_aa: CASSSSGTGGLETQYF
v_call: TRBV27; d_call: TRBD1; j_call: TRBJ1-3; clone_size: -; cdr3_nt: TGTGCCAGCAGTTTATCTGGGACAGGCACTTGGGGAAACACCATATATTTT; cdr3_aa: CASSLSGTGTWGNTIYF
v_call: TRBV29-1; d_call: TRBD1; j_call: TRBJ1-4; clone_size: -; cdr3_nt: TGCAGCGCGGAAGGGACAGCAGAACTGTTTTTT; cdr3_aa: CSAEGTAELFF
v_call: TRBV5-5; d_call: -; j_call: TRBJ2-1; clone_size: -; cdr3_nt: TGTGCCAGCAGCTTAAAACAGGGCTCCTACAATGAGCAGTTCTTC; cdr3_aa: CASSLKQGSYNEQFF
v_call: TRBV6-6; d_call: TRBD1; j_call: TRBJ1-5; clone_size: once; cdr3_nt: TGTGCCAGCATTACCCAGACAGGGCCCAATCAGCCCCAGCATTTT; cdr3_aa: CASITQTGPNQPQHF
v_call: TRBV6-5; d_call: -; j_call: TRBJ2-5; clone_size: -; cdr3_nt: TGTGCCAGCAGTTACGGGCAGGGAGAGACCCAGTACTTC; cdr3_aa: CASSYGQGETQYF
v_call: TRBV5-6; d_call: TRBD1; j_call: TRBJ2-1; clone_size: -; cdr3_nt: TGTGCCAGCAACCTACTGACAGGGAGCACAGTGGGGGAGTTCTTC; cdr3_aa: CASNLLTGSTVGEFF
v_call: TRBV11-2; d_call: -; j_call: TRBJ1-6; clone_size: -; cdr3_nt: TGTGCCAGCAGCTTTGAGAGCTATAATTCACCCCTCCACTTT; cdr3_aa: CASSFESYNSPLHF
v_call: TRBV2; d_call: TRBD1; j_call: TRBJ2-7; clone_size: -; cdr3_nt: TGTGCCAGCAGGACTATGGACAGGAGACGGGAGCAGTACTTC; cdr3_aa: CASRTMDRRREQYF
v_call: TRBV11-3; d_call: -; j_call: TRBJ2-1; clone_size: -; cdr3_nt: TGTGCCAGCAGCTTAGGGACAGTTACCTACAATGAGCAGTTCTTC; cdr3_aa: CASSLGTVTYNEQFF
v_call: TRBV7-7; d_call: TRBD1; j_call: TRBJ2-1; clone_size: -; cdr3_nt: TGTGCCAGCAGCTTAGGACAGGGGGCACCCTACAATGAGCAGTTCTTC; cdr3_aa: CASSLGQGAPYNEQFF
v_call: TRBV12-5; d_call: -; j_call: TRBJ1-3; clone_size: -; cdr3_nt: TGTGCTAGTGCCCCAGTACCTGGAAACACCATATATTTT; cdr3_aa: CASAPVPGNTIYF
v_call: TRBV13; d_call: -; j_call: TRBJ1-6; clone_size: -; cdr3_nt: TGTGCCAGCAGCTTATCTGAACAGACACGTTATAATTCACCCCTCCACTTT; cdr3_aa: CASSLSEQTRYNSPLHF
v_call: TRBV15; d_call: -; j_call: TRBJ1-4; clone_size: -; cdr3_nt: TGTGCCACCAGCAGAGAAGGAGTAACAACTGAAAAACTGTTTTTT; cdr3_aa: CATSREGVTTEKLFF
v_call: TRBV4-3; d_call: TRBD2; j_call: TRBJ2-2; clone_size: -; cdr3_nt: TGCGCCAGCAGCCAGGGCCTAGCGGGGGGGCCGAACACCGGGGAGCTGTTTTTT; cdr3_aa: CASSQGLAGGPNTGELFF
v_call: TRBV9; d_call: -; j_call: TRBJ1-2; clone_size: -; cdr3_nt: TGTGCCAGCAGCGTCAGGGATCTGGGCTACACCTTC; cdr3_aa: CASSVRDLGYTF
v_call: TRBV5-4; d_call: -; j_call: TRBJ2-5; clone_size: -; cdr3_nt: TGTGCCAGCAGCTTGCTCCCTCTTGAGACCCAGTACTTC; cdr3_aa: CASSLLPLETQYF
v_call: TRBV12-5; d_call: -; j_call: TRBJ2-7; clone_size: -; cdr3_nt: TGTGCTAGTGGTTTGACCAGTTACGAGCAGTACTTC; cdr3_aa: CASGLTSYEQYF
v_call: TRBV19; d_call: -; j_call: TRBJ2-3; clone_size: -; cdr3_nt: TGTGCCAGTAGTCGCTCCGGGACACTTGGGGGAGATACGCAGTATTTT; cdr3_aa: CASSRSGTLGGDTQYF
v_call: TRBV13; d_call: -; j_call: TRBJ1-3; clone_size: -; cdr3_nt: TGTGCCAGCAGCTTCTCCGGAAACACCATATATTTT; cdr3_aa: CASSFSGNTIYF
v_call: TRBV11-1; d_call: -; j_call: TRBJ1-4; clone_size: -; cdr3_nt: TGTGCCAGCAGCTTAAGACAGGAGACTAATGAAAAACTGTTTTTT; cdr3_aa: CASSLRQETNEKLFF
v_call: TRBV29-1; d_call: TRBD1; j_call: TRBJ2-7; clone_size: -; cdr3_nt: TGCAGCGTCCCTCTCCCGGACAGGGGTCACGAGCAGTACTTC; cdr3_aa: CSVPLPDRGHEQYF
v_call: TRBV5-6; d_call: -; j_call: TRBJ2-7; clone_size: once; cdr3_nt: TGTGCCAGCAGCTTCCTCCGGGGGATGCACGAGCAGTACTTC; cdr3_aa: CASSFLRGMHEQYF